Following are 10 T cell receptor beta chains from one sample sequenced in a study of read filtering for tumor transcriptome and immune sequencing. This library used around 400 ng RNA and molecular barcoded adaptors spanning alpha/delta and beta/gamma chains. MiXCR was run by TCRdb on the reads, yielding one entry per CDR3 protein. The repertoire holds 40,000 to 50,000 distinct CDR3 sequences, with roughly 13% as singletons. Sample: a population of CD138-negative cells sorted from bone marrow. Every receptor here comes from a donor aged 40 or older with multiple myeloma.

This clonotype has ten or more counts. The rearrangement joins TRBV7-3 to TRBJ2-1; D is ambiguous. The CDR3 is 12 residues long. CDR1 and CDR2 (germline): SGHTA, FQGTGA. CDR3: CRSRLSYNEQFF. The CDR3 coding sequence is TGTCGAAGTAGGTTATCCTACAATGAGCAGTTCTTC.

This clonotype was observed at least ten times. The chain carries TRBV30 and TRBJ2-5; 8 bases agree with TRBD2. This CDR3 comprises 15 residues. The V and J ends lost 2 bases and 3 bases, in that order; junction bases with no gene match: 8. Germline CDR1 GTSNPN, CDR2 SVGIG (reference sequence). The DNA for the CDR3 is TGTGCCTGGAGTTTGACGGGAGGGGAAGAAGAGACCCAGTACTTC. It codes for CAWSLTGGEEETQYF. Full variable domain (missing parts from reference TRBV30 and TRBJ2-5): SQTIHQWPATLVQPVGSPLSLECTVEGTSNPNLYWYRQAAGRGLQLLFYSVGIGQISSEVPQNLSASRPQDRQFILSSKKLLLSDSGFYLCAWSLTGGEEETQYFGPGTRLLVL.

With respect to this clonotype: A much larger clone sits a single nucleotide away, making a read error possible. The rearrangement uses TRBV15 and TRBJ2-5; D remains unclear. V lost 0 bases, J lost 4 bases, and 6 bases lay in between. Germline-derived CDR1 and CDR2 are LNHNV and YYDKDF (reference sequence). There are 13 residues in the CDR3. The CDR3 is CATSRDARETQYF. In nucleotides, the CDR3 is TGTGCCACCAGCAGAGACGCACGAGAGACCCAGTACTTC.

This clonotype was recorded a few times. The CDR3 coding sequence is TGTGCCAGCAGTGAAGGGGAGGGGCAGCCCCAGCATTTT. Its protein product is CASSEGEGQPQHF. The chain employs TRBV2 and TRBJ1-5; TRBD1 is a possible D gene (5 bases). Germline V gene sequence: CDR1 SNHLY, CDR2 FYNNEI. V lost 1 base and J 7 bases, leaving 8 bases between the germline ends. The CDR3 length is 13 residues.

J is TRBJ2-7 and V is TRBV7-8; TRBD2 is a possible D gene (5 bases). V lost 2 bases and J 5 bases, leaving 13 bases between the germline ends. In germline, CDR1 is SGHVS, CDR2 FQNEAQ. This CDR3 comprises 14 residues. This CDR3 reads CASSLPTGYDEQYF. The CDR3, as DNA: TGTGCCAGCAGCTTACCGACGGGGTACGACGAGCAGTACTTC.

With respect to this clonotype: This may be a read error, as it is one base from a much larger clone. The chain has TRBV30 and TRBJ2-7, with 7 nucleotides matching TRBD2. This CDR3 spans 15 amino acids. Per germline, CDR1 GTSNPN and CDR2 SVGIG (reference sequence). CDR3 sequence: CAWSAFSGIFYEQHF. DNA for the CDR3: TGTGCCTGGAGTGCCTTCAGCGGGATCTTCTACGAGCAGCACTTC.

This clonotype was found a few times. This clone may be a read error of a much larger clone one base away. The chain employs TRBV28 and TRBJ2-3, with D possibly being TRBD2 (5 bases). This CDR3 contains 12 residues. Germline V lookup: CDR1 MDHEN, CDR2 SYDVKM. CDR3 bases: TGTGGCAGCAGCTCGGGAAGGGATACGCAGTATTTT. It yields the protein CGSSSGRDTQYF.

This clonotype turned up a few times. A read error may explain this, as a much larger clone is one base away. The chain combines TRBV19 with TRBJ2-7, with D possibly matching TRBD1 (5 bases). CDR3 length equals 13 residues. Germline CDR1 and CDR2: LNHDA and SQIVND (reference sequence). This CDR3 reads CACSITPDSEQYF. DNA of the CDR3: TGTGCCTGTAGTATTACCCCCGACAGCGAGCAGTACTTC.

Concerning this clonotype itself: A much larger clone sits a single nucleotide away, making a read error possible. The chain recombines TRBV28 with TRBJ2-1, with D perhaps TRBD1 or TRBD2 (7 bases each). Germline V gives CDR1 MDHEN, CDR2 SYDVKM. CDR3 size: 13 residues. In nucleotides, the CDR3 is TGTGCCACCAGGGGGGGATCCTGCAATGAGCAGTTCTTC. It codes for CATRGGSCNEQFF.

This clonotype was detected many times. CDR3 in DNA: TGTGCCAGCAGTTTCGGCTATCGGGGGCCATCCTACGAGCAGTACTTC. The encoded protein is CASSFGYRGPSYEQYF. V is TRBV28 and J is TRBJ2-7; D possibly matches TRBD1 or TRBD2 (6 bases each). The CDR3 consists of 16 residues. Germline assignment: CDR1 MDHEN and CDR2 SYDVKM. V lost 3 bases to trimming and J lost 1 base, with 16 bases between them.